This TCR beta chain stems from a study of cytomegalovirus exposure and HLA in healthy donors (dated by TCRdb to between 2016 and 2019). Concerning the study at large: According to an earlier analysis of 587 of the donors, some 180 million T cells yielded roughly 110 million unique TCR beta sequences and approximately 300 Gb of sequence data. Among roughly 400 genotyped donors of the cohort, an average of around 250,000 unique TCR beta nucleotide sequences was sequenced per donor, of which roughly 18% were non-productive. In a later analysis, previously published TCR beta repertoires from fewer than 750 donors were re-analyzed and high-resolution HLA genotyping was added so that TCR occurrence patterns could be studied. The T cell repertoires of 670 or so subjects were profiled by immunosequencing and related to cytomegalovirus serostatus. An earlier analysis of nearly 600 of the donors applied high-throughput TCR beta sequencing to assess whether each TCR beta V gene segment acted as functional or pseudogenic. An early release that covered approximately 600 HLA-typed donors contained around 300 gigabases of sequencing data and approximately 85 million unique TCR sequences. Every discovery cohort repertoire had been produced on one sequencing platform. Roughly 5 DR-DQ haplotypes were handled as single units for association and clustering, since linkage in the cohort was strong. Rather than using new phenotypic data, the later analysis identified candidate immune exposures from TCR beta sequences and from how often those sequences occurred across donors. To predict cytomegalovirus infection status, the study combined high-throughput TCR immunosequencing, statistical association of individual TCRs with disease status, and machine learning. The number of donors typed differed by locus, with about 629-640 for A, B, C, DRB1 and DQB1, around 560 for DQA1, nearly 610 for DPA1, and roughly 450 for DPB1. Besides the first cohort of roughly 700 subjects, a separate validation cohort made up of roughly 120 different subjects was used. Among the roughly 400 genotyped donors, around 81% belonged to the genetic ancestry cluster associated with self-reported Caucasian donors. The study was designed to test whether signatures of past pathogen exposure could be identified by cataloging public T cell receptors. HLA typing covered class I and class II loci at four-digit resolution. Donor age, sex, ethnicity and CMV serostatus were compiled alongside the repertoire data. Genome-wide SNP genotypes for about three fifths of the 666 donors were used in a later genetic analysis, which treated that subset as a discovery cohort.

The cohort comprised around 700 healthy bone marrow donors. All cohort members were sampled while nominally healthy, although unrecorded immune exposures were likely present. The donor was CMV seronegative and belonged to the group of approximately 320 seronegative cohort members. Every donor gave a peripheral blood sample, and the peripheral blood mononuclear cells from that sample were used for TCR beta sequencing. The Qiagen DNeasy Blood Extraction Kit was used to extract genomic DNA from the blood cell samples. V sheds 3 bases and J sheds 3 bases, leaving 12 bases between their ends. Counted from cysteine to phenylalanine, this CDR3 has 14 amino acids. Only the CDR3 DNA stays, 42 bases, in frame from base 1. Via the germline V gene, CDR1 is KGHSH and CDR2 LQKENI. As concerns this clone: Its recognized antigen is unknown. No base qualities exist here, and no much larger clone lies one base off it.

Study-level results and caveats: A cluster of highly shared sequence variants was judged likely to represent a technical artifact of the sequencing pipeline. Immune exposure information for the cohort was limited to CMV serostatus. The earlier analysis of fewer than 750 of the donors excluded 15 to 20 rarely observed V segments, including chromosome 9 orphons, because counts were too low. In a later analysis, HLA-associated TCR beta chains showed more clonal expansion and lower generation probabilities than non-associated chains that were equally common. The 87-base-pair reads could not distinguish some IMGT-functional V segments, including TRBV6-2 and TRBV6-3, so those segments were excluded. Because HLA typing was unavailable for some donors at each locus, only the typed subset was used in association tests. At a false discovery rate of 0.05, a later analysis linked 16,951 TCR beta sequences to specific HLA alleles. Presence/absence analyses assumed roughly uniform sequencing depth across donors, an assumption that may not hold. In both the original and validation cohorts, the classifier was reported to diagnose cytomegalovirus status with high specificity and sensitivity. Only TCR beta chains were sequenced in this cohort, and the absence of alpha or paired-chain data limited detectable features. A later analysis found that most CMV-associated TCR beta chains appeared HLA-restricted, with HLA associations seemingly driven largely by CMV exposure. A later genetic analysis reported fewer N-insertions in productive TCRs among donors in an Asian-associated ancestry cluster than the roughly 670-donor mean. Strong co-occurrence of HLA alleles, especially DR and DQ, made assigning TCR associations to individual alleles difficult. Most TCR sequences were seen in very few donors, while some public TCRs were found in many individuals. A further reported finding was that TCR beta sequences accurately predicted the HLA-A and HLA-B alleles for most subjects in the first cohort. The study gave a list of about 170 TCR beta chains associated with cytomegalovirus. In a later analysis, several top co-occurrence clusters were reported to appear linked to parvovirus B19, influenza, CMV and Epstein-Barr virus. In vitro tests confirmed that three of the cytomegalovirus-associated TCR beta chains recognize cytomegalovirus antigens. It was suggested by the authors that the approach could potentially be generalized to other disease states and immunological phenotypes. In a later genetic analysis, a missense DCLRE1C variant was associated with V-gene and J-gene trimming of TCR beta chains, and the association was replicated in an independent cohort. A later analysis found that TCR association rates varied across HLA loci, with DRB1 alleles showing the most associated TCRs and HLA-C alleles the fewest. Correlated functional status among segregating V segments might be attributable to linkage disequilibrium, but an unknown experimental factor could not be ruled out. In an earlier analysis of 587 of the donors, most TCR beta V segments were observed in productive rearrangements about 87% or about 30% of the time, broadly matching IMGT annotations.

Libraries were built with the immunoSEQ multiplex PCR assay. The multiplex PCR relied on a mix of 60 forward primers for TCR Vbeta segments and 13 reverse primers for TCR Jbeta segments. A multiplex PCR assay on genomic DNA amplified the CDR3 region of rearranged TCR beta genes. Amplified TCR beta libraries were sequenced as 87-base-pair reads on the Illumina HiSeq System. The paper's processing steps were these. A later analysis tallied 80 million to 95 million unique TCR beta chains across the 660 or so repertoires, and 10 million to 11 million of those chains were shared by two or more donors. Raw reads were error-corrected and collapsed into unique sequences by a nearest-neighbor algorithm in which closely related sequences were merged to remove PCR and sequencing errors. Alignment of CDR3 sequences to IMGT reference sequences was used to assign V, D and J gene segments. Each retained sequence needed at least a six-nucleotide match to both a V gene segment and a J gene segment. A rearrangement counted as productive if the CDR3 had no stop codons and remained in frame with V and J, and every other rearrangement counted as non-productive. Following IMGT convention, CDR3 was defined as the stretch from the second conserved V-encoded cysteine up to the conserved J-encoded phenylalanine. In an earlier analysis of 550 to 650 of the donors, sequences lacking an unambiguous match to a single V gene segment were excluded. In an earlier analysis of approximately 590 of the donors, a V segment was called functional when productive rearrangements were above 56.7%, and segregating when the standard deviation between donors exceeded 5%. A statistical classification framework was built to diagnose cytomegalovirus status from the catalog of TCR beta chain sequences. In a later analysis, V and J genes were assigned by comparing TCR nucleotide sequences against IMGT/GENE-DB human TR gene sequences. Using the TCRdist pipeline, a later analysis assigned CDR3 sequences along with most-parsimonious VDJ recombination scenarios. In a later analysis, each TCR beta chain was defined by its CDR3 amino acid sequence together with its V-gene family, and reads without a unique V-gene family were excluded. A later analysis removed nearly 600 highly shared, low-generation-probability nucleotide sequences to deal with suspected cross-contamination and a sequencing artifact. A later analysis calculated a clonal expansion index for each public chain from normalized within-repertoire ranks of inferred template counts. A later analysis computed generation probabilities with a VDJ recombination model fitted to out-of-frame rearrangements, and checked the results against IGoR. In a later analysis, hypergeometric tests were used to score TCR-TCR, TCR-HLA and TCR-CMV co-occurrence, with a repertoire-size bias correction applied to TCR pairs. To estimate false discovery rates, a later analysis permuted the HLA or CMV assignments 20 times. A later analysis grouped co-occurring TCRs with DBSCAN, adding TCRdist sequence similarity when clustering within HLA-allele-positive subsets. Repertoires with fewer than 30,000 or more than 120,000 public chains, plus five repertoires with anomalous nucleotide sharing, were excluded from co-occurrence clustering. The clones in this table, taken by TCRdb from immuneACCESS, are in-frame only. Not every clone is retained; where verified, under half of the shortfall comes from an unresolved V gene, and the cause of the rest is unknown. V, J and clone size reflect that table, while D and trimming were determined from the DNA. In this sample the table shows approximately 210,000 clones, more than 85% of which occur a single time. Roughly 1.7% of the sample lies in the top ten.

The rearranged segments are TRBV18 and TRBJ2-7; the D gene is perhaps TRBD2, from 5 matching bases. This sequence was found in a woman in her late teens or twenties in good health and CMV-seronegative. Sequenced input: PBMCs. Here is the DNA: TGTGCCAGCTCACCGGAGGTAACGGTCTACGAGCAGTACTTC. Translation gives CASSPEVTVYEQYF.